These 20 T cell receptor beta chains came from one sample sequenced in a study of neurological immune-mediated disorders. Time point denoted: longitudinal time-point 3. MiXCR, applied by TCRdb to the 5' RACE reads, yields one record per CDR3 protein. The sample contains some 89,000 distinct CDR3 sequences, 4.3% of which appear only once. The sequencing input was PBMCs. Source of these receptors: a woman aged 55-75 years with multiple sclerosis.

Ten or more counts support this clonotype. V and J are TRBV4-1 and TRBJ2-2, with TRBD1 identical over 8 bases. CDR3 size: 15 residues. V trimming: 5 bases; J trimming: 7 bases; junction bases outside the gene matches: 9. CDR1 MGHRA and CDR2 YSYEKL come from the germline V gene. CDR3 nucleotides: TGCGCCAGCAGCGAAGGTGGACAGGGCATCGGGGAGCTGTTTTTT. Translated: CASSEGGQGIGELFF.

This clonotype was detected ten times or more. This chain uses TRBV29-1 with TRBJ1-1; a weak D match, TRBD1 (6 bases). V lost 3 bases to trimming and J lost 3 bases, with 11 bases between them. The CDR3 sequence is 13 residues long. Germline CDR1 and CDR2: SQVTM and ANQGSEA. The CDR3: CSVEDGGYTEAFF. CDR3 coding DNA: TGCAGCGTTGAGGACGGGGGCTACACTGAAGCTTTCTTT.

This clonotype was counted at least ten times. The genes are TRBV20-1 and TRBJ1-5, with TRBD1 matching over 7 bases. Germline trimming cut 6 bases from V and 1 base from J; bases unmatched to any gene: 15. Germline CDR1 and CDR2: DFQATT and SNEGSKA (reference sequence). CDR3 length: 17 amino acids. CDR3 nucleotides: TGCAGTGCCCCCAGACAGGGTATTACAATGAGCAATCAGCCCCAGCATTTT. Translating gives CSAPRQGITMSNQPQHF.

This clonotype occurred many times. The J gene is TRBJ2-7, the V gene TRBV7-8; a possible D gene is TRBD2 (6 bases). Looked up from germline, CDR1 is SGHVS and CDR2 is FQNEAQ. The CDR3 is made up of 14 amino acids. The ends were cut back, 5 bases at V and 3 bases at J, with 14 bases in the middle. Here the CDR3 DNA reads TGTGCCAGCAGCACCTTGGGGGGATTCTACGAGCAGTACTTC. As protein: CASSTLGGFYEQYF.

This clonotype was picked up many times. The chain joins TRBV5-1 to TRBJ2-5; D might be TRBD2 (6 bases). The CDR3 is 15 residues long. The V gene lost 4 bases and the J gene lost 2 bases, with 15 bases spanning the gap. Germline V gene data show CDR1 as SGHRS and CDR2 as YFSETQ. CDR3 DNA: TGCGCCAGCAGCCCCGCGGGACGGCGACAAGAGACCCAGTACTTC. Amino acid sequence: CASSPAGRRQETQYF.

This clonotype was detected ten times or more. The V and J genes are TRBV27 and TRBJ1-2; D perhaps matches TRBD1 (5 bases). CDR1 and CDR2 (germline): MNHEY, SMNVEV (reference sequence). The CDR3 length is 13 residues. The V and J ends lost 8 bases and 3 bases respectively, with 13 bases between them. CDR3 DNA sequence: TGTGCCAGCGGACGGGGGGGTCACTATGGCTACACCTTC. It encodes CASGRGGHYGYTF.

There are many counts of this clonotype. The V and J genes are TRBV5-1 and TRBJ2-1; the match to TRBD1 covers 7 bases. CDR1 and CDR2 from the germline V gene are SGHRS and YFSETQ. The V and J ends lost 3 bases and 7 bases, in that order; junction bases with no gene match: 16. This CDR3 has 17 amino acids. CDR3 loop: CASSSRGRDRSRNEQFF. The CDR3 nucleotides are TGCGCCAGCAGCTCGAGGGGACGGGACAGATCTCGGAATGAGCAGTTCTTC. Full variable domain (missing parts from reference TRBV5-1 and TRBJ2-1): KAGVTQTPRYLIKTRGQQVTLSCSPISGHRSVSWYQQTPGQGLQFLFEYFSETQRNKGNFPGRFSGRQFSNSRSEMNVSTLELGDSALYLCASSSRGRDRSRNEQFFGPGTRLTVL.

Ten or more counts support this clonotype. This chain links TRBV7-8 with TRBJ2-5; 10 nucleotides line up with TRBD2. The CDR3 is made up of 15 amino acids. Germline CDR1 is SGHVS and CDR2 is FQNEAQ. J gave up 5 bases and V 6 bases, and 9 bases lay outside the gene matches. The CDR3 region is CASRVSGGAGETQYF. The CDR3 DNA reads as TGTGCCAGCAGAGTGAGCGGGGGGGCCGGGGAGACCCAGTACTTC.

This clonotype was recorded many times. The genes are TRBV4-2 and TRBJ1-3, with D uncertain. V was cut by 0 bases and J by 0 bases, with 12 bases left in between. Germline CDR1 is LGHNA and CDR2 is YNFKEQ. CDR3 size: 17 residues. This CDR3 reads CASSQDSSYNSGNTIYF. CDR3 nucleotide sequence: TGTGCCAGCAGCCAAGATAGTTCGTATAACTCTGGAAACACCATATATTTT.

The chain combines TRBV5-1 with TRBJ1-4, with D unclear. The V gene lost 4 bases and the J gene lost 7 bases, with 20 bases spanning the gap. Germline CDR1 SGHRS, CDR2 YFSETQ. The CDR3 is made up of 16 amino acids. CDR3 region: CASSLDGRAIGEKLFF. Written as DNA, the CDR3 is TGCGCCAGCAGCCTCGACGGGAGAGCAATAGGTGAAAAACTGTTTTTT.

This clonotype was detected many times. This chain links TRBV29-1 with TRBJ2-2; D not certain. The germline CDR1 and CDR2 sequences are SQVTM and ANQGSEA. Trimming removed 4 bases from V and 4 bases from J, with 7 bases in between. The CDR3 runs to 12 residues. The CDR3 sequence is CSVVLGTGELFF. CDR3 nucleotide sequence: TGCAGCGTTGTTCTGGGCACCGGGGAGCTGTTTTTT.

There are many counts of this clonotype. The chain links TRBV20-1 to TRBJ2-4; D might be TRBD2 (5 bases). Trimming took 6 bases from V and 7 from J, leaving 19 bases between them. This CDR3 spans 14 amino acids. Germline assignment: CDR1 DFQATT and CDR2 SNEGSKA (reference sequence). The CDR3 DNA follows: TGCAGTGCAAATCCCGCTAGCCTGAGGAACATTCAGTACTTC. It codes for CSANPASLRNIQYF.

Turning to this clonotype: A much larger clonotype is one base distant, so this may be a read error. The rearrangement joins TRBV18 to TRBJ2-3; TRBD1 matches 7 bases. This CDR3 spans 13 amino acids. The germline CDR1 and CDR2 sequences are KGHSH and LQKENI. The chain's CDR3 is CASSKDRTDTRYF. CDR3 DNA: TGTGCCAGCTCAAAGGACAGGACAGATACGCGGTATTTT. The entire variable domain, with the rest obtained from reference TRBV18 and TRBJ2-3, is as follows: NAGVMQNPRHLVRRRGQEARLRCSPMKGHSHVYWYRQLPEEGLKFMVYLQKENIIDESGMPKERFSAEFPKEGPSILRIQQVVRGDSAAYFCASSKDRTDTRYFGPGTRLTVL.

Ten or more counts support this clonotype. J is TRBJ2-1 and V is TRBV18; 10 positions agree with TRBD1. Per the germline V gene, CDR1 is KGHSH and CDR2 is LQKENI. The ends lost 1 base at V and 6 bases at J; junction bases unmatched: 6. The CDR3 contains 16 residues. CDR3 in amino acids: CASSPLSDRGFNEQFF. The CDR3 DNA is TGTGCCAGCTCACCACTGTCGGACAGGGGGTTCAATGAGCAGTTCTTC.

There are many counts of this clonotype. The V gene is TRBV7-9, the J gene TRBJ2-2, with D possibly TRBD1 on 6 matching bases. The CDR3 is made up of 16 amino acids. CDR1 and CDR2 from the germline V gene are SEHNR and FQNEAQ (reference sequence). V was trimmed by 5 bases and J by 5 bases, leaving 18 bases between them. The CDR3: CASSLAGQIRTGELFF. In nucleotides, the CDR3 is TGTGCCAGCAGCCTGGCAGGACAGATTCGTACCGGGGAGCTGTTTTTT. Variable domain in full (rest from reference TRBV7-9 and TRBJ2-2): DTGVSQNPRHKITKRGQNVTFRCDPISEHNRLYWYRQTLGQGPEFLTYFQNEAQLEKSRLLSDRFSAERPKGSFSTLEIQRTEQGDSAMYLCASSLAGQIRTGELFFGEGSRLTVL.

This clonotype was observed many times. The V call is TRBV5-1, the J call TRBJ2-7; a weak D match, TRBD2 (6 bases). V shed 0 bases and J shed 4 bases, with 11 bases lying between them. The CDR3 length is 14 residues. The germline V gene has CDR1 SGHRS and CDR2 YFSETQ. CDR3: CASSLVGTSYEQYF. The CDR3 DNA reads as TGCGCCAGCAGCTTGGTTGGGACTTCTTACGAGCAGTACTTC.

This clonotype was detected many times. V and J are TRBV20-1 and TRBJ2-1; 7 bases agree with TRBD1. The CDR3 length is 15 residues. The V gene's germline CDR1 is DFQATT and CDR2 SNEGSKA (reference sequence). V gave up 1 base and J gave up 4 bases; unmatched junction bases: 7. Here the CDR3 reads CSARVKGAQYNEQFF. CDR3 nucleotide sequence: TGCAGTGCTAGAGTCAAGGGGGCCCAATACAATGAGCAGTTCTTC.

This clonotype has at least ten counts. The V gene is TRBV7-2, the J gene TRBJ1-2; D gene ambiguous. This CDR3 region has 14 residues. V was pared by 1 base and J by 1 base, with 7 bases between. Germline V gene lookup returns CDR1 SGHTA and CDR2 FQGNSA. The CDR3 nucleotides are TGTGCCAGCAGCTTAGGAGTCAGTAACTATGGCTACACCTTC. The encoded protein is CASSLGVSNYGYTF.

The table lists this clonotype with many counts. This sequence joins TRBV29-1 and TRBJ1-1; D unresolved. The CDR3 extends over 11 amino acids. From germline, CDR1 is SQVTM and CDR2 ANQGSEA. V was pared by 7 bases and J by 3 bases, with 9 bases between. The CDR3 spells CSAPGYTEAFF. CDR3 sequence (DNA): TGCAGCGCCCCTGGTTACACTGAAGCTTTCTTT.

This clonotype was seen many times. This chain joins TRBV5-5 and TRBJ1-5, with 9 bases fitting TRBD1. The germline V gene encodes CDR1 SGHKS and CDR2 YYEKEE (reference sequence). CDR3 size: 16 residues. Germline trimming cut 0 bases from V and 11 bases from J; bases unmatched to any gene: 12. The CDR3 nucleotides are TGTGCCAGCAGCTTGGTTCGTGGGACAGGGCTGTTGGCCCAGCATTTT. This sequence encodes CASSLVRGTGLLAQHF. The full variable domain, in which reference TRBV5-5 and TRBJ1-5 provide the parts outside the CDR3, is DAGVTQSPTHLIKTRGQQVTLRCSPISGHKSVSWYQQVLGQGPQFIFQYYEKEERGRGNFPDRFSARQFPNYSSELNVNALLLGDSALYLCASSLVRGTGLLAQHFGDGTRLSIL.